Presented here are 28 T cell receptor beta chains from one specimen sequenced in a study of T cell repertoires in cytomegalovirus infection. A single record per CDR3 protein comes from TCRdb applying MiXCR to the reads. The sample has about 440,000 distinct CDR3 sequences, approximately 31% seen once; the top ten hold roughly an eighth. Sequenced material: PBMCs. The receptors were gathered from a human donor in good health (CMV status not recorded). Some clones in this sample may be carry-over from other donors' samples.

This clonotype was counted ten times or more. The chain employs TRBV11-2 and TRBJ2-7; 7 bases align to TRBD1. Germline V gene sequence: CDR1 SGHAT, CDR2 FQNNGV. J gave up 3 bases and V 1 base, and 3 bases lay outside the gene matches. The CDR3 is 14 amino acids. The CDR3, as DNA: TGTGCCAGCAGCTTAGGGCCAGGGGGCTACGAGCAGTACTTC. This codes for CASSLGPGGYEQYF. Complete variable domain (other parts from reference TRBV11-2 and TRBJ2-7): EAGVAQSPRYKIIEKRQSVAFWCNPISGHATLYWYQQILGQGPKLLIQFQNNGVVDDSQLPKDRFSAERLKGVDSTLKIQPAKLEDSAVYLCASSLGPGGYEQYFGPGTRLTVT.

This clonotype was recorded at least ten times. The V call is TRBV28, the J call TRBJ1-2, with a weak D call TRBD1 (6 bases). The germline V and J ends were trimmed by 7 bases and 3 bases, with 12 bases remaining between them. CDR1 and CDR2 from the germline V gene are MDHEN and SYDVKM. The CDR3 covers 13 residues. The CDR3 DNA follows: TGTGCCAGCACCACAGGGCGGGACTATGGCTACACCTTC. This translates into CASTTGRDYGYTF.

This chain joins TRBV11-2 and TRBJ2-2; TRBD2 matches 10 bases. The germline CDR1 and CDR2 sequences are SGHAT and FQNNGV. Germline trimming cut 1 base from V and 4 bases from J; bases unmatched to any gene: 6. This CDR3 spans 17 amino acids. CDR3 sequence: CASSLARTSGFTGELFF. The CDR3 DNA sequence: TGTGCCAGCAGCTTAGCTCGGACTAGCGGTTTCACCGGGGAGCTGTTTTTT.

This clonotype came up many times. The chain joins TRBV28 to TRBJ2-7; no reliable D call. The CDR3 runs 16 residues. The germline V gene encodes CDR1 MDHEN and CDR2 SYDVKM. With 5 bases removed from V and 2 bases from J, the gap between germline ends came to 19 bases. CDR3 DNA: TGTGCCAGCAGTCCTCCAACGTCCCTATACCCCTACGAGCAGTACTTC. Protein product: CASSPPTSLYPYEQYF.

The chain is built from TRBV12-3 or TRBV12-4 and TRBJ1-1; D remains unclear. Trimming took 7 bases from V and 0 from J, leaving 12 bases between them. This CDR3 region has 14 residues. The CDR3 coding sequence is TGTGCCAGCACCCTGTTCCGGATGAACACTGAAGCTTTCTTT. Its translation is CASTLFRMNTEAFF.

This clonotype was counted at least ten times. This chain uses TRBV19 with TRBJ1-1, with D unclear. V lost 5 bases to trimming and J lost 0 bases, with 16 bases between them. Germline lookup yields CDR1 LNHDA and CDR2 SQIVND (reference sequence). The CDR3 runs 16 residues. This chain's CDR3 is CASSPGSGVMNTEAFF. The CDR3 bases are TGTGCCAGTAGTCCCGGGAGTGGGGTAATGAACACTGAAGCTTTCTTT.

The chain is built from TRBV19 and TRBJ1-1; D ambiguous. The length of the CDR3 is 14 residues. Germline V gene sequence: CDR1 LNHDA, CDR2 SQIVND (reference sequence). V gave up 5 bases and J gave up 12 bases, with 22 bases separating them. CDR3 bases: TGTGCCAGTAGTGTTTCAGTCCTTTGGGGTGAGACTTTCTTT. It is translated as CASSVSVLWGETFF.

The chain recombines TRBV2 with TRBJ1-5; 9 bases are a match to TRBD1. The germline V gene encodes CDR1 SNHLY and CDR2 FYNNEI. CDR3 length equals 16 residues. V was pared by 6 bases and J by 6 bases, with 12 bases of the junction left unmatched. The CDR3 DNA sequence: TGTGCCAGCAGACCCCCCGGGGGACAGGGATCTCAGCCCCAGCATTTT. Protein: CASRPPGGQGSQPQHF.

This clonotype was detected a few times. The V call is TRBV29-1, the J call TRBJ1-1; D gene ambiguous. The germline V gene encodes CDR1 SQVTM and CDR2 ANQGSEA. With 3 bases removed from V and 1 base from J, the gap between germline ends came to 6 bases. There are 12 residues in the CDR3. CDR3 loop: CSVERGNTEAFF. CDR3 bases: TGCAGCGTTGAGAGAGGGAACACTGAAGCTTTCTTT.

The J gene is TRBJ1-3, the V gene TRBV6-5, with D possibly being TRBD1 (5 bases). Germline CDR1 and CDR2: MNHEY and SVGAGI. V lost 2 bases and J lost 3, with 5 bases in between. The CDR3 consists of 13 residues. Here the CDR3 DNA reads TGTGCCAGCAGTTACGGGGGTGGAAACACCATATATTTT. Amino acids: CASSYGGGNTIYF.

The chain carries TRBV12-3 or TRBV12-4 and TRBJ2-2, with 10 bases lining up with TRBD2. CDR3 length: 16 amino acids. The V and J ends lost 4 bases and 4 bases, in that order; junction bases with no gene match: 6. The DNA for the CDR3 is TGTGCCAGCAGTTCCCGAGCGGGGGGGGCCACCGGGGAGCTGTTTTTT. This sequence encodes CASSSRAGGATGELFF.

A note on this clonotype: This sequence may be a read error, since a much larger clone differs from it by one base. The rearrangement links TRBV25-1 to TRBJ1-2; TRBD1 is a possible D gene (5 bases). The germline V gene has CDR1 MGHDK and CDR2 SYGVNS. The length of the CDR3 is 13 residues. V lost 5 bases and J 5 bases, leaving 12 bases between the germline ends. CDR3 bases: TGTGCCAGCAGTCCGGGGGGTCAATATGGCTACACCTTC. The encoded protein is CASSPGGQYGYTF.

In its sample, this clonotype was seen many times. The rearrangement joins TRBV7-2 to TRBJ2-5; D may be TRBD1 (5 bases). The CDR3 length is 15 residues. CDR1 and CDR2 (germline): SGHTA, FQGNSA. V shed 0 bases and J shed 4 bases, with 12 bases lying between them. CDR3 in amino acids: CASSLARGVGETQYF. DNA for the CDR3: TGTGCCAGCAGCTTAGCAAGGGGTGTAGGAGAGACCCAGTACTTC.

This clonotype showed up just a few times. V is TRBV11-2 and J is TRBJ2-7, with D possibly matching TRBD1 (7 bases). Trimming cost V 5 bases and J 1 base, with 12 bases left between them. The length of the CDR3 is 14 residues. From germline, CDR1 is SGHAT and CDR2 FQNNGV. The CDR3 region has the DNA TGTGCCAGCAGCCGCGGGACAGTATCCTACGAGCAGTACTTC. It is translated as CASSRGTVSYEQYF.

Of note for this clonotype: Being one base from a much bigger clone, this may be a read error. The chain uses TRBV7-6 and TRBJ2-7, with D possibly being TRBD1 (5 bases). Trimming left V 11 bases short and J 0 bases short, with 17 bases between. Germline lookup yields CDR1 SGHVS and CDR2 FNYEAQ. The CDR3 extends over 14 amino acids. In DNA, the CDR3 is TGTGCCTCCAGCAGGGAAACAACCTCCTACGAGCAGTACTTC. Residues: CASSRETTSYEQYF.

The sample holds a few counts of this clonotype. The V gene is TRBV4-1, the J gene TRBJ1-1; D is perhaps TRBD1 (5 bases). V was pared by 7 bases and J by 4 bases, with 25 bases between. This CDR3 region has 17 residues. Germline CDR1 MGHRA, CDR2 YSYEKL. The CDR3 loop reads CASKPRSWGFGGTEAFF. The CDR3 bases are TGCGCCAGCAAGCCAAGATCGTGGGGATTCGGGGGCACTGAAGCTTTCTTT.

The sample holds a few counts of this clonotype. The V gene is TRBV12-5, the J gene TRBJ1-1; 7 nucleotides line up with TRBD1. J was trimmed by 5 bases and V by 7 bases; bases with no gene match: 7. The CDR3 spans 13 residues. Per germline, CDR1 LGHNT and CDR2 FRNRAP. This chain's CDR3 is CASAQGGRTEAFF. CDR3 sequence (DNA): TGTGCTAGTGCCCAGGGGGGCAGGACTGAAGCTTTCTTT.

The V gene is TRBV7-2, the J gene TRBJ2-1; D not resolved. Germline CDR1 reads SGHTA; CDR2 reads FQGNSA. The CDR3 has 12 amino acids. Trimming left V 5 bases short and J 5 bases short, with 7 bases between. CDR3 sequence (DNA): TGTGCCAGCAGCCCCGGCCACAATGAGCAGTTCTTC. Its translation: CASSPGHNEQFF.

This clonotype has a single count. The V gene is TRBV4-1, the J gene TRBJ1-6; 9 bases line up with TRBD1. The CDR3 contains 14 residues. V gave up 1 base and J gave up 11 bases; unmatched junction bases: 3. Per the germline V gene, CDR1 is MGHRA and CDR2 is YSYEKL. CDR3 sequence: CASSQGQGVPPLHF. The DNA of the CDR3 is TGCGCCAGCAGCCAAGGACAGGGGGTCCCACCCCTCCACTTT.

This clonotype occurred many times. The chain joins TRBV11-2 to TRBJ2-1, with TRBD2 matching over 13 bases. The CDR3 loop spans 20 amino acids. After removal of 0 bases from V and 4 bases from J, the junction contained 12 bases not matched to a gene. Germline V gives CDR1 SGHAT, CDR2 FQNNGV. The CDR3 region is CASSLDVGLAGSRKYNEQFF. CDR3 nucleotides: TGTGCCAGCAGCTTAGATGTGGGACTAGCGGGGTCCCGTAAATACAATGAGCAGTTCTTC.

This clonotype was observed a handful of times. Written as DNA, the CDR3 is TGCAGTGCTAGAGCGATAGCCTCCTACGAGCAGTACTTC. Encoded protein: CSARAIASYEQYF. The chain recombines TRBV20-1 with TRBJ2-7; no clear D. Germline lookup yields CDR1 DFQATT and CDR2 SNEGSKA (reference sequence). With 1 base removed from V and 0 bases from J, the gap between germline ends came to 7 bases. There are 13 residues in the CDR3.

This chain joins TRBV4-1 and TRBJ1-1; D uncertain. The germline V and J ends were trimmed by 0 bases and 4 bases, with 21 bases remaining between them. This CDR3 spans 18 amino acids. The germline gives CDR1 MGHRA, CDR2 YSYEKL. CDR3 bases: TGCGCCAGCAGCCAAGATAATGCCGCCCTCCTCAGGTCCACTGAAGCTTTCTTT. Residues: CASSQDNAALLRSTEAFF.

The rearrangement joins TRBV11-2 to TRBJ2-7; D ambiguous. The CDR3 sequence is 14 residues long. The germline V gene encodes CDR1 SGHAT and CDR2 FQNNGV. Trimming removed 1 base from V and 3 bases from J, with 10 bases in between. CDR3 residues: CASSLGDSYYEQYF. The CDR3 DNA is TGTGCCAGCAGCTTAGGGGATAGCTACTACGAGCAGTACTTC.

The chain joins TRBV2 to TRBJ2-7; 7 bases fit TRBD1. The CDR3 covers 16 residues. V dropped 0 bases and J dropped 5; count of bases not matched to a gene: 10. The germline V gene has CDR1 SNHLY and CDR2 FYNNEI. The CDR3 DNA reads as TGTGCCAGCAGTGAAGCGCTTCGAGGGACAGTTGACGAGCAGTACTTC. Its protein is CASSEALRGTVDEQYF.

This clonotype was detected only a few times. The chain joins TRBV28 to TRBJ2-7; 8 nucleotides line up with TRBD1. This CDR3 is 16 amino acids long. Germline assignment: CDR1 MDHEN and CDR2 SYDVKM. V trimming: 7 bases; J trimming: 3 bases; junction bases outside the gene matches: 14. The CDR3 coding sequence is TGTGCCAGCACCACATCCAGTGCAGGGGGCAGCTACGAGCAGTACTTC. This encodes CASTTSSAGGSYEQYF.

This chain joins TRBV29-1 and TRBJ1-4, with D maybe TRBD1 (6 bases). V was shortened by 6 bases and J by 5 bases, with 13 bases between the two germline ends. CDR1 is SQVTM and CDR2 is ANQGSEA in the germline V gene. This CDR3 comprises 13 residues. The CDR3 here is CSVSGHQNEKLFF. The DNA of the CDR3 is TGCAGCGTCTCGGGACACCAAAATGAAAAACTGTTTTTT. Based on the CDR3 plus reference TRBV29-1 and TRBJ1-4, the full variable domain is SAVISQKPSRDICQRGTSLTIQCQVDSQVTMMFWYRQQPGQSLTLIATANQGSEATYESGFVIDKFPISRPNLTFSTLTVSNMSPEDSSIYLCSVSGHQNEKLFFGSGTQLSVL.

This sequence joins TRBV12-3 or TRBV12-4 and TRBJ2-7; possibly TRBD1 or TRBD2 for D (5 bases each). Deletions cut 5 bases from V and 3 bases from J, with 17 bases between. The CDR3 runs 15 residues. CDR3 region: CASSTRDPSYYEQYF. CDR3 DNA sequence: TGTGCCAGCAGTACCCGGGACCCGTCCTACTACGAGCAGTACTTC.

On this clonotype: Just one base apart from a much larger clone, this may be a read error. V is TRBV7-6 and J is TRBJ1-2; 12 nucleotides agree with TRBD1. The CDR3 is 14 amino acids. With 7 bases clipped from V and 9 bases from J, the junction kept 9 bases outside the gene matches. Germline V CDR1 and CDR2: SGHVS, FNYEAQ. The CDR3 coding sequence is TGTGCCAGCACCCACGGGACAGGGGGCATTAGCTACACCTTC. Translation: CASTHGTGGISYTF.